This T cell receptor (beta chain) comes out of a study of T cells expressing NK-cell markers. As for the study in general: Seven of the eight sequenced donors were classified as HCMV-seropositive, and one was classified as seronegative.

A remark on this clonotype: Its matching antigen is unknown.

Broader study findings: The dominant NKG2C+ clonotypes represented roughly 1.0-7.5% of CD8+ T cells in about six donors.

What made the TCR beta cDNA was 5'RACE template switching with UMIs. TCRdb re-called the 5' RACE reads and catalogs CDR3 proteins one per entry, DNA excluded. The sample has about 380,000 distinct CDR3 sequences. This CDR3 spans 14 amino acids. Germline V lookup: CDR1 DFQATT, CDR2 SNEGSKA (reference sequence). This receptor was taken from a man aged 18 to 69 in good health. What was sequenced was blood T cells: a sorted CD56 or NKG2C T cell subset, CD4+ or CD8+ T cells, or bulk PBMC T cells (not recorded which). The rearrangement links TRBV20-1 to TRBJ1-2; TCRdb lists TRBD1, though no DNA is available to test this call. CDR3 amino acids: CSARGDRGANGYTF.